This T cell receptor beta chain is from a study of T cells in Graves' hyperthyroidism and ophthalmopathy (dated by TCRdb to the late 2010s). Some background on the complete study: Peripheral blood samples were taken at initial diagnosis, before any treatment was given. To identify TCR V-J signatures that set the groups apart, the researchers used a discovery cohort of 100 or so patients, made up of around 40 with Graves' ophthalmopathy and approximately 57 with stable Graves' hyperthyroidism. Prospective prediction of ophthalmopathy was tested in an independent validation cohort of under 20 hyperthyroidism patients and 17 patients who later progressed to ophthalmopathy. For training and testing, the roughly 97 patients in the discovery cohort were randomly divided in a 7:3 ratio. Thyroid tissue and blood T-cell repertoires from roughly 6 Graves' hyperthyroidism patients were also compared in the study. After sampling, hyperthyroidism patients received methimazole starting at 30 mg daily, and ophthalmopathy patients received high-dose intravenous methylprednisolone. The paper reports TCR Vbeta CDR3 sequencing of some 140 peripheral blood samples: fewer than 50 ophthalmopathy, roughly 80 hyperthyroidism and 17 progressor patients. Summary of the overall study and its limitations: During validation, the model predicted progression to ophthalmopathy a median of about 6.3 months ahead of onset, with approximately 70% sensitivity and more than 72% specificity. In cross-validation, a model built on a 13 V-J signature told ophthalmopathy apart from stable hyperthyroidism with approximately 90% sensitivity and 81% to 82% specificity, and in testing the same model reached 80%/75%. Blood samples also contained most of the expanded thyroid clonotypes (frequency above 0.001), which suggests that blood repertoires may reflect thyroid immune responses. Sample size was not statistically predetermined, and blinding of investigators to group allocation was not performed.

TCR beta CDR3 regions were amplified from RNA transcripts. A first-round RT-PCR of the TCR CDR3 used the HTBI primer set with the Qiagen OneStep RT-PCR kit. A second multiplex PCR round built the libraries, followed by size selection and purification. Libraries were sequenced paired-end with 100 bp reads on an Illumina HiSeq2000. As for the original processing: Raw data were processed with SOAPnuke, discarding reads with adapters, uncalled bases, mean Phred below 15, or no exact constant-primer or identifier match. High-quality paired reads were merged using COPE v1.2.5, and each unique nucleotide sequence was defined as a clonotype. MiTCR v1.1 was used to align the clonotypes against IMGT TRBV, TRBD and TRBJ reference segments. The analysis was restricted to V-J combinations with a frequency above 0.0001, which together covered about 99% of the repertoires. A TCS score was defined as the ratio between F50 (clonal expansion) and ExV (chaos), using BLOSUM62-based TCRdist between CDR3 peptides within each V-J. Welch's t-statistics and random forest reduced fewer than 550 V-J features to roughly 13, which were used in a naive Bayes classifier (R e1071). TCRdb reprocessing: public reads trimmed at Q25 with fastp, clones called with MiXCR, in-frame beta chains kept. Rows merge per CDR3 protein into single entries with the most common DNA and genes. In this record, the V and J calls reflect TCRdb's handling and not the investigators' own analysis. This sample lists under 450,000 distinct CDR3 sequences; approximately 14% were detected once. The ten largest clones add up to roughly 7.4% of the sample.

This clonotype occurred many times. Its antigen remains unidentified. No base quality information exists; no much larger clone differs at one position. The CDR3 runs 16 amino acids, cysteine and phenylalanine included. Here the CDR3 DNA is all that survives: 48 bases in frame from base 1. V is reduced by 1 base and J by 4 bases, leaving a spacing of 16 bases between them. For CDR1 and CDR2, the germline V gene lists MNHEY and SVGAGI. Stable Graves' hyperthyroidism was defined as the absence of progression to ophthalmopathy over 18 months of follow-up. The hyperthyroidism patients were between 18 and 65 years old and newly diagnosed, with a disease duration of less than 2 months. Exclusion was applied to patients with uncontrolled infections, other autoimmune diseases, pregnancy or lactation. Diagnoses relied on clinical symptoms, serum thyroxine and TRAb, thyroid ultrasound and orbital computed tomography. PBMCs were isolated from about 9.2 ml of fresh peripheral blood by Ficoll-Paque density gradient centrifugation. Total RNA was extracted using Trizol reagent, and RNA quality was assessed on an Agilent 2100 Bioanalyzer.

Sequencing input: blood. This chain is built from TRBV6-5 and TRBJ1-1, with no D gene named confidently. This sequence originates from a woman aged 18-29 years with Graves' hyperthyroidism. The nucleotide sequence reads as follows: TGTGCCAGCAGTTACTATTCCACGAGAGTAGGCACTGAAGCTTTCTTT. The translation is CASSYYSTRVGTEAFF.